The present TCR beta chain was sequenced within a study of fetal regulatory T cell absence and autoimmunity. General study results and limits: Oligoclonal TCR enrichment in pancreas over cord blood reached over 90-fold for some clones.

A remark on this clone: Its antigen is undetermined.

This table comes from immunoSEQ multiplex PCR, and its TCRdb copy is limited to in-frame clones, with some not included. The sample lists approximately 46,000 clones; 70% to 85% were seen once. The TCR originated in a newborn boy with IPEX syndrome. Input material: cord blood.

CDR3 residues: CASSFPGQGANTEAFF. CDR3 sequence (DNA): TGTGCCAGCAGCTTCCCGGGGCAGGGGGCGAACACTGAAGCTTTCTTT. This chain links TRBV7-2 with TRBJ1-1; 8 bases are shared with TRBD1. V trimming: 3 bases; J trimming: 1 base; junction bases outside the gene matches: 7. The CDR3 covers 16 residues. The V gene's germline CDR1 is SGHTA and CDR2 FQGNSA.